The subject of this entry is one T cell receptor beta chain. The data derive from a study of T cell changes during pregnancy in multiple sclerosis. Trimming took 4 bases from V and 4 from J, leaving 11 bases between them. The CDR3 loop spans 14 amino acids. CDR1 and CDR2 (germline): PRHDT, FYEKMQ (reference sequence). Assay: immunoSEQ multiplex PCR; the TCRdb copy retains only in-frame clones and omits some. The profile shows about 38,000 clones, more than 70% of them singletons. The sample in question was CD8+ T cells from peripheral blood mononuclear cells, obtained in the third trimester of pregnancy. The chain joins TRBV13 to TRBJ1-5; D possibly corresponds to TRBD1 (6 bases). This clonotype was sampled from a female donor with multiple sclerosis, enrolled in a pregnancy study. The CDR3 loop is CASSYGTSNQPQHF. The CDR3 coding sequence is TGTGCCAGCAGCTACGGGACAAGTAATCAGCCCCAGCATTTT.